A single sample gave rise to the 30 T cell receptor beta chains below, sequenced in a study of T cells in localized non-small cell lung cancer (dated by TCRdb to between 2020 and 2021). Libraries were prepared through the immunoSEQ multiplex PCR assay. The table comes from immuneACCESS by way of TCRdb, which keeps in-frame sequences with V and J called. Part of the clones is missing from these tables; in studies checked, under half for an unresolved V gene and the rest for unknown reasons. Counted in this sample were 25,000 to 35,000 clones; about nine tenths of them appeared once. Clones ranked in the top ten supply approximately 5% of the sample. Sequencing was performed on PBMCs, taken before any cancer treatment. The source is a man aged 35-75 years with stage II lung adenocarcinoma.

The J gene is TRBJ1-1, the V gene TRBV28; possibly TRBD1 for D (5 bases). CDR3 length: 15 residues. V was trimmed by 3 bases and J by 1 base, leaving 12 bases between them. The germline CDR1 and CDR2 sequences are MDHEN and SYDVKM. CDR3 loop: CASSLGGRENTEAFF. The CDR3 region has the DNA TGTGCCAGCAGTTTGGGTGGCAGGGAGAACACTGAAGCTTTCTTT.

CDR3 bases: TGCAGCGTTGAATTCACTCCGGGACAGATTTACACTGAAGCTTTCTTT. This codes for CSVEFTPGQIYTEAFF. The rearrangement joins TRBV29-1 to TRBJ1-1; 7 positions match TRBD1. CDR3 length equals 16 residues. CDR1 and CDR2 (germline): SQVTM, ANQGSEA. The junction had 12 bases not matched to a gene; V was cut back by 2 bases and J by 3 bases.

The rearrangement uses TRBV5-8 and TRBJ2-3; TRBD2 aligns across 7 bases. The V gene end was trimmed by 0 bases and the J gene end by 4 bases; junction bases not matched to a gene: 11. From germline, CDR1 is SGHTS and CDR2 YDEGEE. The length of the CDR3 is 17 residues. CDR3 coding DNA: TGTGCCAGCAGCTTGGGTTCTATGTGGGAGGGCTCAGATACGCAGTATTTT. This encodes CASSLGSMWEGSDTQYF.

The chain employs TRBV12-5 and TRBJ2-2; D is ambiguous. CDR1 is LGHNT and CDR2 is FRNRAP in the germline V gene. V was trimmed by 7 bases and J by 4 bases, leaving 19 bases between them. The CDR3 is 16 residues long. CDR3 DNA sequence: TGTGCTAGTGCTCAGTTTTCGCTAAACTCCACCGGGGAGCTGTTTTTT. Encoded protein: CASAQFSLNSTGELFF.

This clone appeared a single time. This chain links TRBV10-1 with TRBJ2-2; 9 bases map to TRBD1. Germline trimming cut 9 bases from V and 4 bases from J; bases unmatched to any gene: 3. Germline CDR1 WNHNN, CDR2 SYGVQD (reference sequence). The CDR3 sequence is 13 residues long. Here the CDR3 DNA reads TGCGCCAGTGGGGACAGGGTCACCGGGGAGCTGTTTTTT. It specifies CASGDRVTGELFF.

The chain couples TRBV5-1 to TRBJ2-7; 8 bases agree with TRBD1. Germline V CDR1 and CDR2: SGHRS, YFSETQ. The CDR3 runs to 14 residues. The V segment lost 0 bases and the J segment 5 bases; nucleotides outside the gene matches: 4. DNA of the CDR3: TGCGCCAGCAGCTTGGCGACAGGGGCCCACGAGCAGTACTTC. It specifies CASSLATGAHEQYF.

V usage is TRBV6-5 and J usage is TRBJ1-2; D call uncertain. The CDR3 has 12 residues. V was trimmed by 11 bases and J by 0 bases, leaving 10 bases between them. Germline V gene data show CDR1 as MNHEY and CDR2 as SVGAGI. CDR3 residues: CAASRPNYGYTF. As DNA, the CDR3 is TGTGCCGCCTCACGCCCTAACTATGGCTACACCTTC.

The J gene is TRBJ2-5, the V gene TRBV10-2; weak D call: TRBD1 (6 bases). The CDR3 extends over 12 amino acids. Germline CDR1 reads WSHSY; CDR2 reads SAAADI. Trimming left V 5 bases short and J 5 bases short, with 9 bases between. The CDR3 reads CASSPRGETQYF. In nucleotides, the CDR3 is TGCGCCAGCAGTCCAAGGGGGGAGACCCAGTACTTC.

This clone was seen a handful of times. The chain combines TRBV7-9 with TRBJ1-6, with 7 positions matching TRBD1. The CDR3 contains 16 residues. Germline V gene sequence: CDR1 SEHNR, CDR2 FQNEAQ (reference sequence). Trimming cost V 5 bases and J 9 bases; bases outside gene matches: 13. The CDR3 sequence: CASSVHHTGASSPLHF. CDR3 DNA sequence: TGTGCCAGCAGCGTTCACCACACAGGGGCGAGTTCACCCCTCCACTTT.

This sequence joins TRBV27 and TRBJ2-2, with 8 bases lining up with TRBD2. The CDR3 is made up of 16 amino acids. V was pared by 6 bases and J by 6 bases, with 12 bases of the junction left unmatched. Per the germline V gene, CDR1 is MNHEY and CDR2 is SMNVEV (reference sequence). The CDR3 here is CASRRGGRVSPGELFF. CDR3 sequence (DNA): TGTGCCAGCAGACGGGGGGGTAGGGTTAGCCCCGGGGAGCTGTTTTTT.

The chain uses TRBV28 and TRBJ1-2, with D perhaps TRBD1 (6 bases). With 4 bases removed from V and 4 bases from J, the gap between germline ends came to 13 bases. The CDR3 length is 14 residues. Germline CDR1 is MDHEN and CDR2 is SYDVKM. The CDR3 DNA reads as TGTGCCAGCAGTTCCCTGACAGGCCTCTATGGCTACACCTTC. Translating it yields CASSSLTGLYGYTF.

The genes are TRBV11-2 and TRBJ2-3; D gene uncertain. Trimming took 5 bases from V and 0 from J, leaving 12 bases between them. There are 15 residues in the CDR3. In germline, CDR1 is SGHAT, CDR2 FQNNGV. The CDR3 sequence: CASSLDGSSTDTQYF. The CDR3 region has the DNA TGTGCCAGCAGCCTGGACGGATCTAGCACAGATACGCAGTATTTT.

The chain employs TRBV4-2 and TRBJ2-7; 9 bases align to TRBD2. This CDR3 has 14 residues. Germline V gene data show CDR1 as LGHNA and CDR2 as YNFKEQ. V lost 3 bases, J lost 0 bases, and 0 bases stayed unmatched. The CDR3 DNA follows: TGTGCCAGCAGCCAGACTAGCGGCTCCTACGAGCAGTACTTC. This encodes CASSQTSGSYEQYF.

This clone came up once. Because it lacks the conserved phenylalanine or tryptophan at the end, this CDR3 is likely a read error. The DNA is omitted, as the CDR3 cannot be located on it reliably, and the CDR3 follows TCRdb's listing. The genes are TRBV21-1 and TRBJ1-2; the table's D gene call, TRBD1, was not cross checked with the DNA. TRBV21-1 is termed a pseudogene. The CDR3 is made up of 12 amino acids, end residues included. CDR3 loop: CASSKDRGPFSG.

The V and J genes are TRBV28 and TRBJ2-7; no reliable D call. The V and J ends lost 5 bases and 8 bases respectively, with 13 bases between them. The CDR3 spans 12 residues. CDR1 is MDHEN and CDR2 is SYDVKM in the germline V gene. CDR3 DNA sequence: TGTGCCAGCAGTAGTCCCGTTACGCAGCAGTACTTC. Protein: CASSSPVTQQYF.

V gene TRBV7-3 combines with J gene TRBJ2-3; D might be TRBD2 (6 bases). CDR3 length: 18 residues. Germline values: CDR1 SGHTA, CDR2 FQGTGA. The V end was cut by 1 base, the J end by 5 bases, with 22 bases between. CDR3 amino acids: CASSLNPPTSLEGDTQYF. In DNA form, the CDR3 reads TGTGCCAGCAGCTTAAATCCCCCAACTAGCCTCGAAGGAGATACGCAGTATTTT.

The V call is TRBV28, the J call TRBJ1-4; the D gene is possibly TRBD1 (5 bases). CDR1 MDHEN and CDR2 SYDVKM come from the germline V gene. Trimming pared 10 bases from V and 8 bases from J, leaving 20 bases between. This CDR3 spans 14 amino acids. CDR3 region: CATGQTVTGEKLFF. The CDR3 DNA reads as TGTGCCACCGGACAAACGGTGACCGGGGAAAAACTGTTTTTT.

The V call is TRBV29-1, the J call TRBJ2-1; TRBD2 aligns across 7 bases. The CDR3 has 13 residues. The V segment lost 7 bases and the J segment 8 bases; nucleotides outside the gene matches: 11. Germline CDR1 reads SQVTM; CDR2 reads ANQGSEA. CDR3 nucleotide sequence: TGCAGCGAATCCAACGGGGGGAGCGATGAGCAGTTCTTC. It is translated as CSESNGGSDEQFF.

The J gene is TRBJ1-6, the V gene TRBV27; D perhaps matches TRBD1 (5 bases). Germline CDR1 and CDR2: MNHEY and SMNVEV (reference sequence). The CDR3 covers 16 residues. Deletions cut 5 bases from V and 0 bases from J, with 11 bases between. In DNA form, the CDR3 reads TGTGCCAGCAGTCGCGAGGGGCGCTCCTATAATTCACCCCTCCACTTT. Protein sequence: CASSREGRSYNSPLHF.

For the CDR3, the DNA is TGTGCCATATGGGGGCGTGGACTGTTTTTT. Translating gives CAIWGRGLFF. The rearrangement uses TRBV6-1 and TRBJ1-4; TRBD1 is a possible D gene (6 bases). Germline assignment: CDR1 MNHNS and CDR2 SASEGT. V was clipped by 10 bases and J by 13 bases, with 13 bases between them. This CDR3 region has 10 residues.

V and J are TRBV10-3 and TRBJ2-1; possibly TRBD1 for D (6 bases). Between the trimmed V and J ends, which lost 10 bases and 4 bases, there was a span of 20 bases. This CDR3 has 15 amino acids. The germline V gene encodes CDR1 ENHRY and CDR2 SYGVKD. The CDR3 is CATKGGPDSYNEQFF. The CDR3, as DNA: TGTGCCACCAAAGGGGGACCGGACAGTTACAATGAGCAGTTCTTC.

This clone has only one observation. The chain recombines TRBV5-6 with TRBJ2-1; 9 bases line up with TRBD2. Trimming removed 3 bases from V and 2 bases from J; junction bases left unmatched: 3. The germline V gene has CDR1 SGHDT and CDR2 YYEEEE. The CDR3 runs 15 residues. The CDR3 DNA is TGTGCCAGCAGCTCCCTAGCGGGGACCTACAATGAGCAGTTCTTC. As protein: CASSSLAGTYNEQFF.

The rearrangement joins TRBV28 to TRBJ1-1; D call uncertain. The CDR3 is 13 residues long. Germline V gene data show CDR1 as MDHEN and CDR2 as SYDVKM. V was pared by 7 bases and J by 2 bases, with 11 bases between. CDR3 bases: TGTGCCAGCAAGACGGTTAGCAACACTGAAGCTTTCTTT. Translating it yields CASKTVSNTEAFF.

CDR3 DNA: TGTGCCAGCAACATAGGACAGGGGGCGACTTTCTTT. It yields the protein CASNIGQGATFF. This chain links TRBV6-1 with TRBJ1-1; 11 bases fit TRBD1. Germline values: CDR1 MNHNS, CDR2 SASEGT. V was pared by 7 bases and J by 12 bases, with 7 bases of the junction left unmatched. The CDR3 covers 12 residues.

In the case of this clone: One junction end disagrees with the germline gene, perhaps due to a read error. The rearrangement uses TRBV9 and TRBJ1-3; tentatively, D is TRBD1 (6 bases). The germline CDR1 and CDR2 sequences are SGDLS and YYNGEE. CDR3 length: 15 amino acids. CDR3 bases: TGTGCCGGCAGCGTAAGGGGGGACTCTGGAAACACCATATATTTT. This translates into CAGSVRGDSGNTIYF.

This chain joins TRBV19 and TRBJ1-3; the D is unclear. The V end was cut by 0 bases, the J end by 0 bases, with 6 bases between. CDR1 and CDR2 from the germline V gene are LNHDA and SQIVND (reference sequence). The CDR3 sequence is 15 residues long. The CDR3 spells CASSIETVSGNTIYF. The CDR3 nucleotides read TGTGCCAGTAGTATAGAAACAGTCTCTGGAAACACCATATATTTT.

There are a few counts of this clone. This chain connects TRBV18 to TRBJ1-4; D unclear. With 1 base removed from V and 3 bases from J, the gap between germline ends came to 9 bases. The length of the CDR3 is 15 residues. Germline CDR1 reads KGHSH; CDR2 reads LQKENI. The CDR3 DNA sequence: TGTGCCAGCTCACCACAATCTGGGGCTAATGAAAAACTGTTTTTT. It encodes CASSPQSGANEKLFF.

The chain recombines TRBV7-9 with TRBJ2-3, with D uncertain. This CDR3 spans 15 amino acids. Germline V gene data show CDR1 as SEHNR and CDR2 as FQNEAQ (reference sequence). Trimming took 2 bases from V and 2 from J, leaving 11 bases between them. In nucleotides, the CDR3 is TGTGCCAGCAGCTTATTGGAAGGTAACACAGATACGCAGTATTTT. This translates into CASSLLEGNTDTQYF.

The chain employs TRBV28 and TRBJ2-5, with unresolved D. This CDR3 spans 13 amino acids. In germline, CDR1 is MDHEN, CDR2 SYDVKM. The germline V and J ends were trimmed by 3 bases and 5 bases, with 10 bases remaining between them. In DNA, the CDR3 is TGTGCCAGCAGTTTCCATAAAGGGGAGACCCAGTACTTC. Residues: CASSFHKGETQYF.

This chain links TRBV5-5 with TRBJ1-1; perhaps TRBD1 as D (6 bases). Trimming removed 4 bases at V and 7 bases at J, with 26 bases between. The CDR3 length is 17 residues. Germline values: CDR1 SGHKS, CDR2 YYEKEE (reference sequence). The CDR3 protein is CASSLLWVGRGHSEAFF. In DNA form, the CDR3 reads TGTGCCAGCAGCCTTCTGTGGGTGGGCAGGGGACATAGTGAAGCTTTCTTT. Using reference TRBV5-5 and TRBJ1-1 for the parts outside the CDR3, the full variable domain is DAGVTQSPTHLIKTRGQQVTLRCSPISGHKSVSWYQQVLGQGPQFIFQYYEKEERGRGNFPDRFSARQFPNYSSELNVNALLLGDSALYLCASSLLWVGRGHSEAFFGQGTRLTVV.